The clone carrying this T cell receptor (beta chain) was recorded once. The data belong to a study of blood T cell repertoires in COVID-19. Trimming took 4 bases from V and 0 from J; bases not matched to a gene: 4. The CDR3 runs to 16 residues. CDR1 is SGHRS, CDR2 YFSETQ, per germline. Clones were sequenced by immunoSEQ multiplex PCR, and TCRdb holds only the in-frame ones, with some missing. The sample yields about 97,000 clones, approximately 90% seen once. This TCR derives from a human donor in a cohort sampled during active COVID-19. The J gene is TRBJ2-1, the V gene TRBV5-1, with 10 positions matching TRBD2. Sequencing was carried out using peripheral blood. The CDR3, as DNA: TGCGCCAGCAGCGAAGCGGGGGGGATCTCCTACAATGAGCAGTTCTTC. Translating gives CASSEAGGISYNEQFF.